A selection of T cell receptor beta chains follows, all from one sample in a study of identical twins. Each CDR3 protein gets one entry after TCRdb re-called the 5' RACE reads with MiXCR. There are 1.5 million or so distinct CDR3 sequences in the sample; more than 30% occur only once, and approximately 0.25% lies in the top ten. Sample: cord blood. The receptors stem from a newborn girl in good health. Each CDR3 is given with its conserved first and last residue. Each record gives: clone size, J gene, D gene, V gene, CDR3 DNA, CDR3 protein. The D gene is left open where the match is weak. Clone size is given for some rows only: seen once, a few or many times, or a class if the clone is expanded.

few TRBJ2-1 - TRBV2 TGTGCCAGCCCTCCCGACAGCTCCTACAATGAGCAGTTCTTC CASPPDSSYNEQFF
- TRBJ1-1 - TRBV7-9 TGTGCCAGCAGCTTAGGCCCCCCACCGGCTTTCTTT CASSLGPPPAFF
- TRBJ2-1 TRBD2 TRBV7-9 TGTGCCAGCAGCTTAGAGTGGCCTAGCGGTCACCTGTACAATAAGCAGTTCTTC CASSLEWPSGHLYNKQFF
- TRBJ2-7 - TRBV6-2/TRBV6-3 TGTGCCAGCAGTTACTTGATGCTAGGACCCTACGAGCAGTACTTC CASSYLMLGPYEQYF
- TRBJ2-7 TRBD2 TRBV25-1 TGTGCCAGCAGTGGATCTAGCGGGGGGGCCCACTACGAGCAGTACTTC CASSGSSGGAHYEQYF
few TRBJ2-7 TRBD2 TRBV2 TGTGCCAGCAGGGACCAGCGGGAGCTCTACGAGCAGTACTTC CASRDQRELYEQYF
- TRBJ1-3 TRBD1 TRBV7-9 TGTGCCAGCAGCCCACAGGGGAATTCGGACACCATATATTTT CASSPQGNSDTIYF
- TRBJ1-6 - TRBV28 TGTGCCAGCAGTTTCCCGGGGAGCTCCTATAATTCACCCCTCCACTTT CASSFPGSSYNSPLHF
- TRBJ2-3 - TRBV7-2 TGTGCCAGCAGCCCTCTCAGGGCATCGGCAGATACGCAGTATTTT CASSPLRASADTQYF
few TRBJ1-1 TRBD1 TRBV12-3/TRBV12-4 TGTGCCAGCAGCTTGGACAGGGCCCCACCCCGTCACACTGAAGCTTTCTTT CASSLDRAPPRHTEAFF